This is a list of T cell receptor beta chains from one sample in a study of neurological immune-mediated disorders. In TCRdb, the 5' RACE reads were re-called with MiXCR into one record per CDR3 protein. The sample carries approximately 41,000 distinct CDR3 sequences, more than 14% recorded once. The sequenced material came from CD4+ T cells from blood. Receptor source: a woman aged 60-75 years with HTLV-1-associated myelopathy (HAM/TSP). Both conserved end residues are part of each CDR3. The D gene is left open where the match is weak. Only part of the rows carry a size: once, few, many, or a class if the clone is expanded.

TGTGCCAGCAGGCCGAACAGGGGGAACACTGAAGCTTTCTTT	CASRPNRGNTEAFF	TRBJ1-1	many	TRBD1	TRBV7-8
TGCAGTGCTAGACAGAACTCCTACGAGCAGTACTTC	CSARQNSYEQYF	TRBJ2-7	many	-	TRBV20-1
TGCGCCAGCAGCTTTAGTACGGACAGGAGGAACATTCAGTACTTC	CASSFSTDRRNIQYF	TRBJ2-4	many	TRBD1	TRBV5-1
TGTGCCAGCAGCCAAAGTCCTGAAGGGAACACTGAAGCTTTCTTT	CASSQSPEGNTEAFF	TRBJ1-1	many	-	TRBV3-1
TGCAGTGCTAGAGAACCGGGGCAACGGTCGGGGACCCAGTACTTC	CSAREPGQRSGTQYF	TRBJ2-5	many	-	TRBV20-1
TGTGCCAGCACAACCGGGCGCCTGCGTTTAGACGGTACCGGCGAGCTGTTTTTT	CASTTGRLRLDGTGELFF	TRBJ2-2	many	-	TRBV6-1
TGTGCCAGCAGCCAACTTAACCGGCGTGAAGCTTTCTTT	CASSQLNRREAFF	TRBJ1-1	many	-	TRBV14
TGTGCCAGCAGTGTAACACCCGTGGGCAATCAGCCCCAGCATTTT	CASSVTPVGNQPQHF	TRBJ1-5	many	-	TRBV12-3/TRBV12-4
TGCGCCAGCAGCTACCGACACCACCACACAGATACGCAGTATTTT	CASSYRHHHTDTQYF	TRBJ2-3	many	-	TRBV5-1
TGTGCCACCAGCAGGTACAGGGCTAGCAATCAGTCCCAGCATTTT	CATSRYRASNQSQHF	TRBJ1-5	-	-	TRBV15
TGCAGTGCAAGAGGGGGCAGTACGCAGTATTTT	CSARGGSTQYF	TRBJ2-3	medium-sized	TRBD1	TRBV20-1